The 10 T cell receptor beta chains below were found in one sample sequenced in a study of regulatory T cells in long-lasting Graves disease. Time point of the sample: newly diagnosed GD, antithyroid drugs for less than 3 months. PBMC-extracted RNA yielded the TCR library. According to the study, TCR beta libraries were built with iRepertoire HTBI primers and CDR3-region Arm-PCR. Each CDR3 protein gets one entry after TCRdb re-called the multiplex PCR reads with MiXCR. The table has hundreds of thousands of distinct CDR3 sequences, roughly 17% seen once; the top ten hold about 11%. This sample also belongs to another study, concerning T cells in Graves' hyperthyroidism and ophthalmopathy.

The input for sequencing was peripheral blood mononuclear cells (PBMCs), taken at new diagnosis, from a patient treated with antithyroid drugs. The source of these receptors is a woman in her 30s with Graves disease.

This chain joins TRBV7-8 and TRBJ2-7; 7 bases agree with TRBD2. The trim removed 5 bases at V and 0 bases at J, leaving 10 bases unmatched. Germline CDR1 SGHVS, CDR2 FQNEAQ. The CDR3 contains 16 residues. Here the CDR3 DNA reads TGTGCCAGCAGCCTGGGGAGGGGAACGGGCTCCTACGAGCAGTACTTC. Amino acids: CASSLGRGTGSYEQYF. The whole variable domain, remainder taken from reference TRBV7-8 and TRBJ2-7, is GAGVSQSPRYKVAKRGQDVALRCDPISGHVSLFWYQQALGQGPEFLTYFQNEAQLDKSGLPSDRFFAERPEGSVSTLKIQRTQQEDSAVYLCASSLGRGTGSYEQYFGPGTRLTVT.

Many counts were recorded for this clonotype. This chain uses TRBV6-2 or TRBV6-3 with TRBJ2-7; tentatively, D is TRBD1 or TRBD2 (5 bases each). V lost 2 bases and J lost 4, with 21 bases in between. The CDR3 length is 17 residues. The V gene's germline CDR1 is MNHEY and CDR2 SVGEGT. The CDR3, as DNA: TGTGCCAGCAGTTACGACGGGACGAAGGGACGTTTATACGAGCAGTACTTC. Protein: CASSYDGTKGRLYEQYF.

This clonotype was counted ten times or more. The chain combines TRBV29-1 with TRBJ2-7; TRBD1 or TRBD2 may be the D gene (6 bases each). The CDR3 has 13 residues. V was trimmed by 7 bases and J by 1 base, leaving 14 bases between them. The V gene's germline CDR1 is SQVTM and CDR2 ANQGSEA. The CDR3 DNA follows: TGCAGCGGGATCACAGGGACTTCCTACGAGCAGTACTTC. This sequence encodes CSGITGTSYEQYF.

The sample holds a few counts of this clonotype. An end of the junction does not agree with germline; a read error may underlie this. This chain connects TRBV30 to TRBJ2-3; perhaps D is TRBD1 or TRBD2 (5 bases each). The CDR3 spans 14 residues. The germline gives CDR1 GTSNPN, CDR2 SVGIG (reference sequence). The DNA for the CDR3 is TGTGCCTGGTCCCTGTCGGGGAGCACAGGTACGCAGTATTTT. Amino acids: CAWSLSGSTGTQYF.

The chain couples TRBV6-2 or TRBV6-3 to TRBJ2-1, with 11 bases fitting TRBD2. The V segment lost 6 bases and the J segment 5 bases; nucleotides outside the gene matches: 6. Germline CDR1 and CDR2: MNHEY and SVGEGT. The CDR3 length is 15 residues. This CDR3 reads CASRYRLAGHNEQFF. CDR3 bases: TGTGCCAGCAGATATAGACTAGCGGGGCACAATGAGCAGTTCTTC.

The CDR3 reads CASSLELVGEAFF. CDR3 coding DNA: TGCGCCAGCAGCTTGGAACTGGTCGGTGAAGCTTTCTTT. The gene calls are TRBV5-1 and TRBJ1-1; D is unclear. Per germline, CDR1 SGHRS and CDR2 YFSETQ. Trimming removed 0 bases at V and 7 bases at J, with 10 bases between. The length of the CDR3 is 13 residues.

This clonotype was picked up a small number of times. The J gene is TRBJ2-1, the V gene TRBV4-1; the D gene is possibly TRBD1 (6 bases). This CDR3 comprises 16 residues. Trimming left V 0 bases short and J 4 bases short, with 13 bases between. Germline CDR1 reads MGHRA; CDR2 reads YSYEKL. CDR3 sequence (DNA): TGCGCCAGCAGCCAAGAAAAGACAGGCACGTACAATGAGCAGTTCTTC. Protein: CASSQEKTGTYNEQFF.

This clonotype was detected many times. V gene TRBV7-2 combines with J gene TRBJ2-3; a weak D match, TRBD2 (6 bases). Germline V CDR1 and CDR2: SGHTA, FQGNSA. CDR3 length: 15 residues. Trimming removed 6 bases from V and 5 bases from J, with 18 bases in between. CDR3 loop: CASSPSPGVGDTQYF. As DNA, the CDR3 is TGTGCCAGCAGTCCTTCCCCGGGAGTAGGAGATACGCAGTATTTT. Full variable domain (missing parts from reference TRBV7-2 and TRBJ2-3): GAGVSQSPSNKVTEKGKDVELRCDPISGHTALYWYRQSLGQGLEFLIYFQGNSAPDKSGLPSDRFSAERTGGSVSTLTIQRTQQEDSAVYLCASSPSPGVGDTQYFGPGTRLTVL.

This clonotype occurred a few times. The chain combines TRBV5-4 with TRBJ1-4; D gene uncertain. The CDR3 consists of 13 residues. V was pared by 3 bases and J by 4 bases, with 7 bases between. Germline V gene lookup returns CDR1 SGHNT and CDR2 YYREEE (reference sequence). The CDR3 sequence is CASSSAGNEKLFF. For the CDR3, the DNA is TGTGCCAGCAGCTCGGCGGGTAATGAAAAACTGTTTTTT.

This clonotype was observed at least ten times. The chain carries TRBV6-1 and TRBJ1-5; D unclear. V lost 3 bases to trimming and J lost 4 bases, with 4 bases between them. The CDR3 has 12 amino acids. From germline, CDR1 is MNHNS and CDR2 SASEGT. CDR3 sequence reads: CASSDPNQPQHF. CDR3 sequence (DNA): TGTGCCAGCAGTGACCCAAATCAGCCCCAGCATTTT.